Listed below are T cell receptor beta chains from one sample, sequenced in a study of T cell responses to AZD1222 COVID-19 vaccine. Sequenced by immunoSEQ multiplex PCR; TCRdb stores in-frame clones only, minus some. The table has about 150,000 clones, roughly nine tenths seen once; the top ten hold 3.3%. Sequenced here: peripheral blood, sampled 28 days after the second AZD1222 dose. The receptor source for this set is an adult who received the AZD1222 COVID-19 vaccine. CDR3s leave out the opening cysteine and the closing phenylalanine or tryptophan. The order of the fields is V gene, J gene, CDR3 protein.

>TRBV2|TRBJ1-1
ASSIVIYTEAF
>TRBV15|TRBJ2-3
ATSRGTSGTDTQY
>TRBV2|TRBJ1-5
ASSERGYSRVGDQPQH
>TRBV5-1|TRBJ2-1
ASSLSPSGPTYNEQF
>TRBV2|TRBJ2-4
ASRGEASIQY
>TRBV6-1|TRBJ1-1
ASSETGGYTEAF
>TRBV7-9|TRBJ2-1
ASSFWGQGSF
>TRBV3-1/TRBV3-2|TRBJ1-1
ASSPGQGMVTEAF
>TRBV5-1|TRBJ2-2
ASSWTGPGELF
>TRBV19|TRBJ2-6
ASSYRRSGANVLT
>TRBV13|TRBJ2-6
ASSRGSGANVLT